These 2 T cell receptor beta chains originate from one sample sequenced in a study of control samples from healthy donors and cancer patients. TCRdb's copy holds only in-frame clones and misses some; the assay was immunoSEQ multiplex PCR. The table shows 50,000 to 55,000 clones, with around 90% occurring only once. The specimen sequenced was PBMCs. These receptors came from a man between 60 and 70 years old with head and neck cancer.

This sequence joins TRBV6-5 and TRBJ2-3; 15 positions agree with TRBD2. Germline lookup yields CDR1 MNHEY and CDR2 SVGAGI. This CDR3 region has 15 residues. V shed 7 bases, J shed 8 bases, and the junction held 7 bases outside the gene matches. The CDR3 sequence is CASTTGLAGGGTQYF. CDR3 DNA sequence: TGTGCCAGCACCACGGGACTAGCGGGGGGTGGTACGCAGTATTTT.

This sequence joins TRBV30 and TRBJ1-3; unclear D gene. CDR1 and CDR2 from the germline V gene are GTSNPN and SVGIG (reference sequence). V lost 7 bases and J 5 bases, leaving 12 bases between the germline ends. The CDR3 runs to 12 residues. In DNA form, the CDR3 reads TGTGCCTCGAAAGACCAGAGAAACACCATATATTTT. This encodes CASKDQRNTIYF. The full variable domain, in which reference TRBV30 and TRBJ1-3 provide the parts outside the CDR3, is SQTIHQWPATLVQPVGSPLSLECTVEGTSNPNLYWYRQAAGRGLQLLFYSVGIGQISSEVPQNLSASRPQDRQFILSSKKLLLSDSGFYLCASKDQRNTIYFGEGSWLTVV.